This T cell receptor (beta chain) was captured by sequencing in a study of T cell repertoires in cytomegalovirus infection. The overall study: It was the public TCR beta signatures that indicated both CMV infection and matching HLA type.

A single record per CDR3 protein comes from TCRdb applying MiXCR to the reads. Here the sample spans 130,000 or so distinct CDR3 sequences, about 6% being singletons. This clonotype was seen a few times. This CDR3 has 13 amino acids. Trimming cost V 7 bases and J 5 bases, with 13 bases left between them. Germline CDR1 is SGHAT and CDR2 is FQNNGV. This TCR came from a human donor in good health (CMV status not recorded). Some clones in this sample may be carry-over from other donors' samples. The sample taken for sequencing was PBMCs. The chain uses TRBV11-2 and TRBJ2-3; D is ambiguous. CDR3 loop: CASTTTYVDTQYF. CDR3 coding DNA: TGTGCCAGCACAACGACCTATGTAGATACGCAGTATTTT.